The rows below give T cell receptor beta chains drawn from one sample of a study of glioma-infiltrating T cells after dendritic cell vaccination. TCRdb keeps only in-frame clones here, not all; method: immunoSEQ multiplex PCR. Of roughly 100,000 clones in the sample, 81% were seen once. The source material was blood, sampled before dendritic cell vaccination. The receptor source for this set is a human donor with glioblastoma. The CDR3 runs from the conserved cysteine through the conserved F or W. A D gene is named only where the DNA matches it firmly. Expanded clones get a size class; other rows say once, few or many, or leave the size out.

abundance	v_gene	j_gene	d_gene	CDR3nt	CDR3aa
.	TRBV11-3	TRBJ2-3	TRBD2	TGTGCCAGCAGCTCTGGGGACTATGCAGATACGCAGTATTTT	CASSSGDYADTQYF
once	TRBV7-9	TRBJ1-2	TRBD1	TGTGCCAGCAGCCCCCAGGGGGCTAGCTATGGCTACACCTTC	CASSPQGASYGYTF
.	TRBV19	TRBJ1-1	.	TGTGCCAGTAGTATAGGCAGGGGAGCTTTCTTT	CASSIGRGAFF
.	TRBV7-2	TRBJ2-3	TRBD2	TGTGCCAGCAGCTTAGGGACGGGACTAGCGGGAGATACGCAGTATTTT	CASSLGTGLAGDTQYF
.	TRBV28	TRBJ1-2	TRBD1	TGTGCCACCTTAGGGACAGGGGGATACTATGGCTACACCTTC	CATLGTGGYYGYTF
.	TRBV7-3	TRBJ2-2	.	TGTGCCAGCAGCTCGACAGTTAACACCGGGGAGCTGTTTTTT	CASSSTVNTGELFF
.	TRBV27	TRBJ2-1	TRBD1	TGTGCCACTCAGGGGGAACCCTACAATGAGCAGTTCTTC	CATQGEPYNEQFF
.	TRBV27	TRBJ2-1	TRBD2	TGTGCCAGCAGTTTATCTCGGGGGGGGGCCGGGGATGAGCAGTTCTTC	CASSLSRGGAGDEQFF
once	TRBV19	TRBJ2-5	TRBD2	TGTGCCAGTAGTATAGCTAGCGGGGGGTCCGCGAGGCAAGAGACCCAGTACTTC	CASSIASGGSARQETQYF
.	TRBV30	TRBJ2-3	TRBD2	TGTGCCTGGAGTGTATCGGGGGGGAGAGATACGCAGTATTTT	CAWSVSGGRDTQYF
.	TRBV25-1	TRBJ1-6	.	TGTGCCAGCAGTGAAAGTGCAGGGGAAGGTTCACCCCTCCACTTT	CASSESAGEGSPLHF
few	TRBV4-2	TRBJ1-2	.	TGTGCCAGCAGCCAAGGCCGGGGGGGGACAACGAATAACTATGGCTACACCTTC	CASSQGRGGTTNNYGYTF
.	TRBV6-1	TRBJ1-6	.	TGTGCCAGCTCCCCGGGTCCGTATAATTCACCCCTCCACTTT	CASSPGPYNSPLHF
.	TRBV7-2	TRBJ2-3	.	TGTGCCAGCAGCTCCACTTCGGGGGGCACAGATACGCAGTATTTT	CASSSTSGGTDTQYF
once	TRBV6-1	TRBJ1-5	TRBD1	TGTGCCAGCAGTGAAGCCGGGACAGGCAATCAGCCCCAGCATTTT	CASSEAGTGNQPQHF
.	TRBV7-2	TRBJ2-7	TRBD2	TGTGCCAGCAGCTTAGGGGTTAGCGGGGGGGCCTACGAGCAGTACTTC	CASSLGVSGGAYEQYF
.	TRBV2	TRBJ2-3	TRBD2	TGTGCCAGCAGTGAAGCGCCGGGACTAGTGGGCACAGATACGCAGTATTTT	CASSEAPGLVGTDTQYF
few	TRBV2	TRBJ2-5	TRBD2	TGTGCCAGCAGTGAAGCGCTTCTGACTAGCGGGGGCCCTTGGTACAAAGAGACCCAGTACTTC	CASSEALLTSGGPWYKETQYF
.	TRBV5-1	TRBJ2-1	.	TGCGCCAGCAGCCCTTCGGGGGGCGGGTTCCTTGAGCAGTTCTTC	CASSPSGGGFLEQFF
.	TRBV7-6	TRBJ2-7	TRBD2	TGTGCCAGCAGCCTAGCTGCGGGGGATTACGAGCAGTACTTC	CASSLAAGDYEQYF
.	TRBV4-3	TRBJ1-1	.	TGCGCCAGCAGCCGACAGAGCGGGACGGTGGGCACTGAAGCTTTCTTT	CASSRQSGTVGTEAFF
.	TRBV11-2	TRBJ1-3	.	TGTGCCAGCAGCTTAGGCAGGGTTAACACCATATATTTT	CASSLGRVNTIYF
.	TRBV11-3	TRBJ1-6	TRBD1	TGTGCCAGCAGCTTACGCAGGGGGGATTCACCCCTCCACTTT	CASSLRRGDSPLHF
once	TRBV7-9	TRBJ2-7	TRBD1	TGTGCCAGCAGTCCCAGGGGGCCCCCCTACGAGCAGTACTTC	CASSPRGPPYEQYF
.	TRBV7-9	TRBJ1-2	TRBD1	TGTGCCAGCAGCATAGGGGGCTTAAGTGGCTACACCTTC	CASSIGGLSGYTF